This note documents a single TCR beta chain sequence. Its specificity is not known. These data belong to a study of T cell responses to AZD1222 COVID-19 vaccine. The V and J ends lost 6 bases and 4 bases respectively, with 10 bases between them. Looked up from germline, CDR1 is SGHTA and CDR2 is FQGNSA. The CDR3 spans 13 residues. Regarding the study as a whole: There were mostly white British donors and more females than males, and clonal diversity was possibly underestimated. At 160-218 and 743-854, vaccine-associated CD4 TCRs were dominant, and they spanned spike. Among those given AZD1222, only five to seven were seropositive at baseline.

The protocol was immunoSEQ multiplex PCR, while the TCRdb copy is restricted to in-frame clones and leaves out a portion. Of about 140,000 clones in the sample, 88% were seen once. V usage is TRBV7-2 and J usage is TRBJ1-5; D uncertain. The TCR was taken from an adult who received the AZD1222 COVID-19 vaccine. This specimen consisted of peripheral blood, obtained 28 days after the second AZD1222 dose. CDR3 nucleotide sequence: TGTGCCAGCAGGGCGGGGAGTAATCAGCCCCAGCATTTT. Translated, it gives CASRAGSNQPQHF.